This T cell receptor (beta chain) comes out of a study of blood T cell repertoires in COVID-19. Study as a whole: Spain, Italy and the United States supplied samples that represented acute and convalescent COVID-19.

V was shortened by 5 bases and J by 1 base, with 9 bases between the two germline ends. Germline-derived CDR1 and CDR2 are SEHNR and FQNEAQ (reference sequence). The CDR3 has 15 amino acids. In the original workflow: Quantification of nucleated cells was approximated via reference gene primer amplification. Profiled with immunoSEQ multiplex PCR; TCRdb holds only in-frame clones, not every one. V, J and clone size are those of that table, while D and trimming were read from the DNA. Found here are a few hundred thousand clones, almost 85% of them singletons; the top ten hold approximately 7.6%. The chain recombines TRBV7-9 with TRBJ2-6; a weak D match, TRBD1 (5 bases). This clonotype was obtained from a human donor in a cohort sampled during active COVID-19. The sample taken for sequencing was peripheral blood. CDR3 sequence: CASSAQGSGANVLTF. The CDR3 coding sequence is TGTGCCAGCAGCGCTCAGGGATCTGGGGCCAACGTCCTGACTTTC.